These 16 T cell receptor beta chains share one sample of origin, sequenced in a study of shared clonotypes between healthy human individuals. Clones were read by immunoSEQ multiplex PCR, and TCRdb kept only the in-frame ones, dropping some. The sample contains around 750,000 clones, approximately 79% of which appear only once. Sequenced: memory CD4+ T cells sorted from blood. Subset noted: CD45RA-negative fraction. These receptors came from a woman aged 30 to 39 in good health.

The chain combines TRBV30 with TRBJ2-1, with no clear D. This CDR3 is 11 amino acids long. Germline-derived CDR1 and CDR2 are GTSNPN and SVGIG (reference sequence). V was shortened by 4 bases and J by 8 bases, with 9 bases between the two germline ends. The CDR3 loop is CAWTRLDEQFF. CDR3 DNA sequence: TGTGCCTGGACCAGGTTGGATGAGCAGTTCTTC.

Note on this clone: The sample has other DNA sequences that encode this CDR3 too. This chain links TRBV4-2 with TRBJ2-7; D is possibly TRBD1 or TRBD2 (7 bases each). V was pared by 0 bases and J by 2 bases, with 11 bases between. CDR3 length equals 15 residues. Germline V gene sequence: CDR1 LGHNA, CDR2 YNFKEQ. CDR3 bases: TGTGCCAGCAGCCAAGACAGGGGGGGTGCCTACGAGCAGTACTTC. Residues: CASSQDRGGAYEQYF.

The V gene is TRBV28, the J gene TRBJ1-6; D gene uncertain. CDR1 and CDR2 from the germline V gene are MDHEN and SYDVKM. Trimming took 6 bases from V and 7 from J, leaving 19 bases between them. The CDR3 sequence is 16 residues long. The CDR3 region has the DNA TGTGCCAGCAGCCCACGCCCTAGACAACGAAATTCACCCCTCCACTTT. Protein: CASSPRPRQRNSPLHF.

The chain couples TRBV27 to TRBJ2-7; weak D call: TRBD1 (6 bases). Between the trimmed V and J ends, which lost 4 bases and 1 base, there was a span of 14 bases. Germline V gene lookup returns CDR1 MNHEY and CDR2 SMNVEV (reference sequence). The CDR3 totals 15 residues. CDR3 bases: TGTGCCAGCAGTTCCAACAGGGTCAGGTCCTACGAGCAGTACTTC. Translating gives CASSSNRVRSYEQYF.

The chain combines TRBV11-2 with TRBJ1-1; 8 nucleotides align to TRBD1. Germline CDR1 is SGHAT and CDR2 is FQNNGV. After removal of 1 base from V and 2 bases from J, the junction contained 9 bases not matched to a gene. CDR3 length: 17 amino acids. The CDR3 nucleotides read TGTGCCAGCAGCTTAGTTAGGCAGGGGGCCAGAAACACTGAAGCTTTCTTT. Amino acids: CASSLVRQGARNTEAFF.

This chain uses TRBV11-3 with TRBJ2-7; 8 bases are shared with TRBD2. Germline V lookup: CDR1 SGHNT, CDR2 YENEEA. The CDR3 contains 14 residues. V lost 6 bases and J lost 7; bases outside the gene matches: 11. This CDR3 is CASRYSGGPQEQYF. The DNA for the CDR3 is TGTGCCAGCAGGTACTCGGGAGGGCCGCAGGAGCAGTACTTC. The entire variable domain, with the rest obtained from reference TRBV11-3 and TRBJ2-7, is as follows: EAGVVQSPRYKIIEKKQPVAFWCNPISGHNTLYWYLQNLGQGPELLIRYENEEAVDDSQLPKDRFSAERLKGVDSTLKIQPAELGDSAVYLCASRYSGGPQEQYFGPGTRLTVT.

The chain combines TRBV14 with TRBJ2-1, with D possibly being TRBD1 (5 bases). The CDR3 is 17 amino acids. V dropped 2 bases and J dropped 3 bases, with 17 bases sitting between them. The germline CDR1 and CDR2 sequences are SGHDN and FVKESK. The CDR3 DNA sequence: TGTGCCAGCAGCCAATCTGGTCAGGGCCCTTTCTACAATGAGCAGTTCTTC. The encoded protein is CASSQSGQGPFYNEQFF.

About this clone: The identical CDR3 is also encoded by other nucleotide sequences in the sample. J is TRBJ2-5 and V is TRBV7-2, with D perhaps TRBD2 (6 bases). Germline V gene lookup returns CDR1 SGHTA and CDR2 FQGNSA. The CDR3 spans 12 residues. Between the trimmed V and J ends, which lost 2 bases and 5 bases, there was a span of 6 bases. As DNA, the CDR3 is TGTGCCAGCAGCTTACGGGGGGAGACCCAGTACTTC. Its protein is CASSLRGETQYF.

This rearrangement joins TRBV7-2 to TRBJ1-3, with unresolved D. The CDR3 totals 16 residues. Per germline, CDR1 SGHTA and CDR2 FQGNSA. V shed 5 bases and J shed 2 bases, with 16 bases lying between them. The CDR3 DNA reads TGTGCCAGCAGCCCCTGGGGAGTAGACGCTGGAAACACCATATATTTT. Its protein product is CASSPWGVDAGNTIYF.

With regard to this clone: The sample contains more than one DNA sequence encoding this CDR3. This chain uses TRBV4-2 with TRBJ2-1; 11 bases are a match to TRBD2. Germline CDR1 and CDR2: LGHNA and YNFKEQ. J was trimmed by 3 bases and V by 0 bases; bases with no gene match: 1. The CDR3 is 16 amino acids. The CDR3 protein is CASSQETSGSYNEQFF. The CDR3, as DNA: TGTGCCAGCAGCCAAGAAACTAGCGGGAGCTACAATGAGCAGTTCTTC.

This clone has only a few counts. This sequence joins TRBV10-3 and TRBJ2-7, with TRBD1 as a possible D gene (5 bases). The CDR3 sequence is 14 residues long. V was trimmed by 2 bases and J by 5 bases, leaving 13 bases between them. Looked up from germline, CDR1 is ENHRY and CDR2 is SYGVKD. Here the CDR3 DNA reads TGTGCCATCAGTGAGCGTCAGGGCAACGACGAGCAGTACTTC. This encodes CAISERQGNDEQYF.

The chain recombines TRBV28 with TRBJ1-5; TRBD1 matches 9 bases. V was pared by 6 bases and J by 6 bases, with 9 bases of the junction left unmatched. Germline V gene data show CDR1 as MDHEN and CDR2 as SYDVKM. This CDR3 is 15 amino acids long. In DNA, the CDR3 is TGTGCCAGCAGGATCCCGGGACAGGGACGTCAGCCCCAGCATTTT. Protein: CASRIPGQGRQPQHF.

In this sample, this clone turned up a few times. The J gene is TRBJ1-5, the V gene TRBV6-1, with no clear D. CDR1 is MNHNS and CDR2 is SASEGT in the germline V gene. Between the trimmed V and J ends, which lost 7 bases and 7 bases, there was a span of 8 bases. This CDR3 is 11 amino acids long. In DNA, the CDR3 is TGTGCCAGCATTACGAAACAGCCCCAGCATTTT. Residues: CASITKQPQHF.

The chain employs TRBV27 and TRBJ2-3; 9 bases line up with TRBD2. Germline assignment: CDR1 MNHEY and CDR2 SMNVEV (reference sequence). Losses at the gene ends were 2 bases for V and 4 bases for J; bases not matched to a gene: 4. This CDR3 is 15 amino acids long. The CDR3 spells CASSLLAGPPDTQYF. The CDR3 nucleotides read TGTGCCAGCAGTTTACTAGCGGGGCCCCCAGATACGCAGTATTTT.

The V call is TRBV6-1, the J call TRBJ2-3, with TRBD2 identical over 7 bases. Per germline, CDR1 MNHNS and CDR2 SASEGT. J lost 4 bases, V lost 4 bases, and 11 bases had no gene match. The CDR3 length is 16 residues. This chain's CDR3 is CASSARGGRAADTQYF. The CDR3 nucleotides read TGTGCCAGCAGTGCCCGCGGTGGGAGGGCCGCAGATACGCAGTATTTT.

This clone was detected many times. As DNA, the CDR3 is TGTGCCAGCAGCAGACTAGCGGAGTCCTACGAGCAGTACTTC. This translates into CASSRLAESYEQYF. The chain joins TRBV6-1 to TRBJ2-7, with 9 bases aligning to TRBD2. CDR1 and CDR2 from the germline V gene are MNHNS and SASEGT. The CDR3 spans 14 residues. J gave up 1 base and V 6 bases, and 4 bases lay outside the gene matches.